This T cell receptor beta chain came from a study of Ad26.COV2.S vaccination and SARS-CoV-2 variants. Across the whole study: Donor was one of the participants in the Ad26.COV2.S arm of the COV1001 trial. Dosing was one shot or two shots 56 days apart.

Indicated treatment: about 20 received Ad26.COV2.S at low or high dose, single or two shots; several received placebo; per-sample allocation not given. Samples were taken on day 63 after the first vaccine or placebo injection. The repertoire was sequenced with immunoSEQ multiplex PCR; TCRdb's copy has only in-frame clones and lacks some. The table has 300,000 to 400,000 clones, 85% seen once. Trimming removed 3 bases from V and 0 bases from J; junction bases left unmatched: 9. The CDR3 loop spans 19 amino acids. Germline V CDR1 and CDR2: MDHEN, SYDVKM. The sequenced sample was peripheral blood, obtained in a trial of Ad26.COV2.S vaccine versus placebo. The TCR sequence derives from a person between 18 and 59 years old who received the Ad26.COV2.S COVID-19 vaccine or a placebo. The V call is TRBV28, the J call TRBJ2-6; TRBD1 agrees at 9 bases. Here the CDR3 DNA reads TGTGCCAGCAGTTTCCGATTGACAGGGGGGGCCTCTGGGGCCAACGTCCTGACTTTC. Translating it yields CASSFRLTGGASGANVLTF.